Below, 22 T cell receptor beta chains from the same sample are listed, as sequenced in a study of identifying expanded T cells in peripheral blood. Clones were read by immunoSEQ multiplex PCR, and TCRdb kept only the in-frame ones, dropping some. Among around 84,000 clones listed, around nine tenths were seen once. The sequencing sample was made of blood. Receptors were obtained from a person aged 18 to 70 in good health.

The sample holds one count of this clone. As DNA, the CDR3 is TGTGCCAGCAAGGTCAGGGTGAACACTGAAGCTTTCTTT. It codes for CASKVRVNTEAFF. The chain combines TRBV2 with TRBJ1-1, with D possibly matching TRBD1 (5 bases). Deletions cut 7 bases from V and 0 bases from J, with 9 bases between. The CDR3 is 13 amino acids. The germline V gene has CDR1 SNHLY and CDR2 FYNNEI.

The CDR3 loop reads CASSLGGSFYEQYF. The CDR3 bases are TGTGCCAGCAGTTTAGGCGGGTCATTCTACGAGCAGTACTTC. The gene calls are TRBV27 and TRBJ2-7, with D perhaps matching TRBD2 (5 bases). V lost 2 bases and J lost 3, with 11 bases in between. The CDR3 runs 14 residues. Germline V CDR1 and CDR2: MNHEY, SMNVEV (reference sequence).

The CDR3 loop is CASRLPGLAANEQFF. CDR3 in DNA: TGCGCCAGTAGACTCCCGGGACTAGCGGCAAATGAGCAGTTCTTC. The chain carries TRBV5-1 and TRBJ2-1; 11 bases line up with TRBD2. Germline V CDR1 and CDR2: SGHRS, YFSETQ. CDR3 length: 15 residues. J lost 7 bases, V lost 8 bases, and 11 bases had no gene match.

The chain recombines TRBV6-5 with TRBJ2-5, with 7 bases identical to TRBD2. The CDR3 contains 14 residues. V lost 0 bases to trimming and J lost 5 bases; unmatched junction nucleotides: 3. Germline CDR1 reads MNHEY; CDR2 reads SVGAGI. CDR3 in amino acids: CASSYSGGAETQYF. The CDR3 nucleotides read TGTGCCAGCAGTTACTCGGGAGGGGCGGAGACCCAGTACTTC.

The chain uses TRBV11-3 and TRBJ1-1, with TRBD1 as a possible D gene (5 bases). V lost 5 bases and J lost 0, with 7 bases in between. Germline CDR1 SGHNT, CDR2 YENEEA. The CDR3 totals 13 residues. DNA for the CDR3: TGTGCCAGCAGCCCGGGACTGAACACTGAAGCTTTCTTT. Its translation is CASSPGLNTEAFF.

In its sample, this clone was seen a few times. CDR3 DNA sequence: TGCGCCAGCAGCTTGGGGTTTGGTGATCAAGAGACCCAGTACTTC. Amino acids: CASSLGFGDQETQYF. The rearrangement uses TRBV5-1 and TRBJ2-5; D gene unclear. Germline CDR1 is SGHRS and CDR2 is YFSETQ. V was shortened by 0 bases and J by 2 bases, with 11 bases between the two germline ends. The CDR3 length is 15 residues.

V gene TRBV21-1 combines with J gene TRBJ1-5. TRBV21-1 is recorded as a pseudogene. The CDR3 sequence is 14 residues long. CDR3 in amino acids: CATPLCRQYQPQHF. CDR3 bases: TGTGCCACCCCGCTATGTCGGCAATATCAGCCCCAGCATTTT.

This chain connects TRBV2 to TRBJ2-6; D perhaps matches TRBD1 (5 bases). V was pared by 6 bases and J by 2 bases, with 14 bases between. This CDR3 is built from 16 residues. The V gene's germline CDR1 is SNHLY and CDR2 FYNNEI. Written as DNA, the CDR3 is TGTGCCAGCAGCCTGGACATGGGTCCTGGGGCCAACGTCCTGACTTTC. It translates to CASSLDMGPGANVLTF.

The genes are TRBV18 and TRBJ2-1, with TRBD2 as a possible D gene (5 bases). V was cut by 2 bases and J by 6 bases, with 17 bases left in between. Per the germline V gene, CDR1 is KGHSH and CDR2 is LQKENI. This CDR3 has 16 residues. CDR3 in DNA: TGTGCCAGCTCACCAGGCGAGATCCTTCGGGGCAATGAGCAGTTCTTC. Protein: CASSPGEILRGNEQFF.

The CDR3 DNA is TGTGCCAGCAGTGGGGACAGGGTTTCAGGGCCCCAGCATTTT. Encoded protein: CASSGDRVSGPQHF. The chain uses TRBV2 and TRBJ1-5; 9 bases align to TRBD1. The germline V gene encodes CDR1 SNHLY and CDR2 FYNNEI. The CDR3 sequence is 14 residues long. Trimming took 4 bases from V and 9 from J; bases not matched to a gene: 7.

The chain combines TRBV19 with TRBJ1-1; no reliable D call. The length of the CDR3 is 13 residues. V was trimmed by 7 bases and J by 0 bases, leaving 9 bases between them. The V gene's germline CDR1 is LNHDA and CDR2 SQIVND (reference sequence). CDR3 in DNA: TGTGCCAGTAATACCATCGTGAACACTGAAGCTTTCTTT. It is translated as CASNTIVNTEAFF.

J is TRBJ1-2 and V is TRBV14; D is unresolved. This CDR3 has 15 amino acids. With 3 bases removed from V and 1 base from J, the gap between germline ends came to 12 bases. CDR1 is SGHDN and CDR2 is FVKESK in the germline V gene. The CDR3 nucleotides read TGTGCCAGCAGCCAGACCCGGGCAAATAACTATGGCTACACCTTC. Protein sequence: CASSQTRANNYGYTF.

V usage is TRBV30 and J usage is TRBJ2-1; D gene uncertain. Germline CDR1 and CDR2: GTSNPN and SVGIG (reference sequence). CDR3 length: 12 amino acids. The V end was cut by 4 bases, the J end by 7 bases, with 11 bases between. The CDR3 DNA is TGTGCCTGGAATCCCCCTATAAATGAGCAGTTCTTC. It encodes CAWNPPINEQFF.

The chain carries TRBV4-1 and TRBJ1-5; possibly TRBD1 for D (6 bases). Germline V gene sequence: CDR1 MGHRA, CDR2 YSYEKL. CDR3 length equals 15 residues. V was cut by 2 bases and J by 1 base, with 9 bases left in between. The CDR3 here is CASSQSTGSNQPQHF. The CDR3 DNA reads TGCGCCAGCAGCCAATCAACAGGGAGCAATCAGCCCCAGCATTTT.

The rearrangement links TRBV19 to TRBJ1-2; D not resolved. Germline values: CDR1 LNHDA, CDR2 SQIVND (reference sequence). V gave up 3 bases and J gave up 5 bases, with 4 bases separating them. The CDR3 contains 11 residues. The CDR3 sequence: CASSMRYGYTF. CDR3 bases: TGTGCCAGTAGTATGAGATATGGCTACACCTTC.

The rearrangement joins TRBV15 to TRBJ1-4, with D unresolved. Germline V lookup: CDR1 LNHNV, CDR2 YYDKDF (reference sequence). The CDR3 sequence is 18 residues long. Trimming removed 0 bases at V and 0 bases at J, with 14 bases between. DNA of the CDR3: TGTGCCACCAGCAGAGATCTGTCACATGTTACAACTAATGAAAAACTGTTTTTT. It yields the protein CATSRDLSHVTTNEKLFF.

CDR3 sequence (DNA): TGTGCCAGTAGTTCGCGGACAGGGGGCGCGAATGACTATGGCTACACCTTC. Its translation is CASSSRTGGANDYGYTF. J is TRBJ1-2 and V is TRBV19; 11 bases line up with TRBD1. The CDR3 loop spans 17 amino acids. V was clipped by 5 bases and J by 3 bases; unmatched bases: 11. Germline V gene data show CDR1 as LNHDA and CDR2 as SQIVND (reference sequence).

V usage is TRBV10-2 and J usage is TRBJ2-7, with 7 bases fitting TRBD2. CDR1 WSHSY and CDR2 SAAADI come from the germline V gene. V was clipped by 0 bases and J by 3 bases; unmatched bases: 2. The CDR3 is 14 amino acids. CDR3 coding DNA: TGCGCCAGCAGTGAGTCCGGGGGGAACTACGAGCAGTACTTC. Amino acid sequence: CASSESGGNYEQYF.

The V call is TRBV10-1, the J call TRBJ1-2; TRBD1 matches 7 bases. The CDR3 is 22 amino acids. Germline lookup yields CDR1 WNHNN and CDR2 SYGVQD (reference sequence). The V and J ends lost 3 bases and 2 bases, in that order; junction bases with no gene match: 27. Written as DNA, the CDR3 is TGCGCCAGCAGTGACTTGTTGAACAGAAAAACTCAAGGACAGGAAAGAAACTATGGCTACACCTTC. Translation gives CASSDLLNRKTQGQERNYGYTF.

J is TRBJ2-2 and V is TRBV7-9, with D perhaps matching TRBD2 (6 bases). Germline V gives CDR1 SEHNR, CDR2 FQNEAQ (reference sequence). V lost 5 bases, J lost 4 bases, and 17 bases lay in between. The CDR3 consists of 16 residues. The CDR3: CASSLDGGRSTGELFF. DNA for the CDR3: TGTGCCAGCAGCCTGGATGGAGGGCGGAGCACCGGGGAGCTGTTTTTT.

The chain employs TRBV10-3 and TRBJ1-5; D is uncertain. The CDR3 covers 14 residues. The ends were cut back, 4 bases at V and 3 bases at J, with 10 bases in the middle. Germline values: CDR1 ENHRY, CDR2 SYGVKD. The CDR3 sequence: CAISGVTDNQPQHF. The CDR3 nucleotides are TGTGCCATCAGTGGGGTCACCGACAATCAGCCCCAGCATTTT.

As regards this clone: As the CDR3 is not closed by the conserved phenylalanine or tryptophan, this likely results from a read error. The DNA is omitted, as the CDR3 cannot be located on it reliably, and the CDR3 follows TCRdb's listing. CDR3 residues: CASGGLRKSL. The J gene is TRBJ2-7, the V gene TRBV2; TRBD2, the D gene given by the table, was not confirmed from the DNA. CDR1 SNHLY and CDR2 FYNNEI come from the germline V gene. The CDR3 length equals 10 residues, ends included.